This TCR beta chain was sequenced during a study of cytomegalovirus exposure and HLA in healthy donors. Study results and caveats: Later analysis demonstrated an association between a missense DCLRE1C variant and TCR beta V- and J-gene trimming.

V gave up 4 bases and J gave up 0 bases, with 11 bases separating them. The CDR3 sequence is 15 residues long. Looked up from germline, CDR1 is SNHLY and CDR2 is FYNNEI. Participants comprised healthy donors of bone marrow. 13 Jbeta primers and 60 Vbeta primers were used for the PCR. The assay was immunoSEQ multiplex PCR, and TCRdb's table has in-frame clones only and misses some. This table holds roughly 140,000 clones, about 88% found once. As for this clone: The antigen is undetermined.

Sequencing input: PBMCs. The rearrangement joins TRBV2 to TRBJ2-3; D might be TRBD1 (6 bases). This sequence originates from a young woman in good health and CMV-seronegative. The CDR3 region has the DNA TGTGCCAGCAGTGGGTGGGGGCAGAGCACAGATACGCAGTATTTT. This encodes CASSGWGQSTDTQYF.